Each of the 29 T cell receptor beta chains below was sequenced from the same sample in a study of blood T cell repertoires in COVID-19. The data were produced by immunoSEQ multiplex PCR, yet TCRdb's version contains in-frame clones alone and is incomplete. Of 150,000 to 200,000 clones in the sample, around 81% are singletons; the top ten hold roughly 12%. The sequenced material came from peripheral blood. Source of these receptors: an elderly woman with COVID-19, enrolled during active disease.

V is TRBV6-6 and J is TRBJ1-5; possible D gene TRBD1, 6 bases. V was pared by 6 bases and J by 7 bases, with 22 bases between. CDR1 and CDR2 from the germline V gene are MNHNY and SVGAGI (reference sequence). CDR3 length equals 16 residues. The DNA for the CDR3 is TGTGCCAGCAGCCAGGAAGGCGGGGGCGTGGACCAGCCCCAGCATTTT. Its protein product is CASSQEGGGVDQPQHF.

The genes are TRBV19 and TRBJ1-6, with D hard to call. Germline V gene sequence: CDR1 LNHDA, CDR2 SQIVND (reference sequence). This CDR3 region has 13 residues. V shed 1 base and J shed 7 bases, with 5 bases lying between them. The CDR3 nucleotides are TGTGCCAGTAGTATAGCCGGGAATTCACCCCTCCACTTT. It encodes CASSIAGNSPLHF.

This chain links TRBV28 with TRBJ1-1, with 8 bases matching TRBD1. This CDR3 region has 15 residues. Per the germline V gene, CDR1 is MDHEN and CDR2 is SYDVKM. The trim removed 4 bases at V and 3 bases at J, leaving 7 bases unmatched. In nucleotides, the CDR3 is TGTGCCAGCAGTTGGACAGGGAGTACGGACACTGAAGCTTTCTTT. Encoded protein: CASSWTGSTDTEAFF.

This chain joins TRBV28 and TRBJ1-4; maybe TRBD1 (6 bases). Germline V gene lookup returns CDR1 MDHEN and CDR2 SYDVKM. V lost 9 bases, J lost 6 bases, and 14 bases lay in between. The CDR3 length is 13 residues. The DNA for the CDR3 is TGTGCCAGTACCGGGGGGCCCCATGAAAAACTGTTTTTT. Translation gives CASTGGPHEKLFF.

V usage is TRBV19 and J usage is TRBJ2-7; 11 nucleotides agree with TRBD1. The germline V gene has CDR1 LNHDA and CDR2 SQIVND (reference sequence). CDR3 size: 14 residues. J gave up 3 bases and V 3 bases, and 1 base lay outside the gene matches. This CDR3 reads CASSMDRGHYEQYF. CDR3 coding DNA: TGTGCCAGTAGTATGGACAGGGGGCACTACGAGCAGTACTTC.

The CDR3 nucleotides read TGTGCCAGCAGCTTAAAGGGACAGGGGGTTTCGGGCTACACCTTC. Translated, it gives CASSLKGQGVSGYTF. V gene TRBV7-9 combines with J gene TRBJ1-2; the match to TRBD1 covers 11 bases. Per the germline V gene, CDR1 is SEHNR and CDR2 is FQNEAQ (reference sequence). The CDR3 length is 15 residues. V was clipped by 2 bases and J by 8 bases; unmatched bases: 7.

This chain joins TRBV7-8 and TRBJ2-7; 7 positions match TRBD1. With 5 bases clipped from V and 2 bases from J, the junction kept 3 bases outside the gene matches. The V gene's germline CDR1 is SGHVS and CDR2 FQNEAQ. The CDR3 extends over 13 amino acids. The CDR3 region has the DNA TGTGCCAGCAGCAAGGGACAGCCCTACGAGCAGTACTTC. Residues: CASSKGQPYEQYF.

This clone was counted once. The chain is built from TRBV7-2 and TRBJ2-3; no firm D call. The CDR3 covers 15 residues. V gave up 7 bases and J gave up 1 base, with 15 bases separating them. Germline lookup yields CDR1 SGHTA and CDR2 FQGNSA. The CDR3 region has the DNA TGTGCCAGCACTGCGAACTCGCGCGGCACAGATACGCAGTATTTT. Amino acid sequence: CASTANSRGTDTQYF.

This chain uses TRBV19 with TRBJ1-2; no clear D gene. Per germline, CDR1 LNHDA and CDR2 SQIVND (reference sequence). V lost 5 bases to trimming and J lost 2 bases, with 21 bases between them. This CDR3 has 17 residues. The CDR3, as DNA: TGTGCCAGTAGTCCCGAAAGCCGACATACCCAGAACTATGGCTACACCTTC. Translating it yields CASSPESRHTQNYGYTF.

V gene TRBV27 combines with J gene TRBJ2-2; 13 bases are shared with TRBD2. There are 15 residues in the CDR3. CDR1 is MNHEY and CDR2 is SMNVEV in the germline V gene (reference sequence). The V gene end was trimmed by 5 bases and the J gene end by 5 bases; junction bases not matched to a gene: 2. The DNA of the CDR3 is TGTGCCAGCAGTACGGGACTAGCGGGGACCGGGGAGCTGTTTTTT. As protein: CASSTGLAGTGELFF.

This clone was seen a few times. J is TRBJ1-1 and V is TRBV6-6; tentative D call: TRBD1 (5 bases). From germline, CDR1 is MNHNY and CDR2 SVGAGI (reference sequence). With 8 bases removed from V and 0 bases from J, the gap between germline ends came to 16 bases. CDR3 size: 15 residues. DNA for the CDR3: TGTGCCAGCTACGGATCAGGGTCGGTGAACACTGAAGCTTTCTTT. As protein: CASYGSGSVNTEAFF.

The chain employs TRBV10-3 and TRBJ2-5, with a tentative D call TRBD2 (5 bases). The CDR3 spans 14 residues. Germline V gene sequence: CDR1 ENHRY, CDR2 SYGVKD. V was pared by 10 bases and J by 10 bases, with 25 bases between. The CDR3 nucleotides are TGTGCCACCCTTAATGACTATCCGATGGGGAGCCAGTACTTC. This sequence encodes CATLNDYPMGSQYF.

J is TRBJ1-2 and V is TRBV6-1; tentative D call: TRBD1 (6 bases). Germline V lookup: CDR1 MNHNS, CDR2 SASEGT. This CDR3 is 16 amino acids long. The V end lost 0 bases, the J end lost 4 bases, and 15 bases lay between the germline ends. This CDR3 reads CASSEAGAGSIYGYTF. As DNA, the CDR3 is TGTGCCAGCAGTGAAGCGGGGGCAGGGTCTATCTATGGCTACACCTTC.

The chain is built from TRBV6-6 and TRBJ2-1, with 11 bases that match TRBD2. J was trimmed by 3 bases and V by 0 bases; bases with no gene match: 1. The CDR3 loop spans 16 amino acids. CDR1 and CDR2 from the germline V gene are MNHNY and SVGAGI (reference sequence). CDR3 residues: CASSYSTSGDYNEQFF. The CDR3 nucleotides read TGTGCCAGCAGTTACTCGACTAGCGGGGACTACAATGAGCAGTTCTTC.

The chain recombines TRBV9 with TRBJ2-7, with 9 bases matching TRBD1. The length of the CDR3 is 14 residues. Trimming at V came to 5 bases and at J to 3 bases, leaving 6 bases not matched to a gene. Per the germline V gene, CDR1 is SGDLS and CDR2 is YYNGEE. The CDR3 here is CASSGGQGNYEQYF. The CDR3 region has the DNA TGTGCCAGCAGTGGGGGACAGGGAAACTACGAGCAGTACTTC.

The chain couples TRBV15 to TRBJ1-1; 7 bases are a match to TRBD1. CDR3 length equals 13 residues. V gave up 5 bases and J gave up 3 bases; unmatched junction bases: 3. CDR1 LNHNV and CDR2 YYDKDF come from the germline V gene (reference sequence). CDR3 in amino acids: CATSGDRDTEAFF. The CDR3 DNA reads TGTGCCACCAGCGGTGACAGGGACACTGAAGCTTTCTTT.

The genes are TRBV3-1 (or the pseudogene TRBV3-2) and TRBJ2-2; D possibly corresponds to TRBD1 (5 bases). Germline CDR1 is LGHDT and CDR2 is YNNKEL (reference sequence). V dropped 1 base and J dropped 4 bases, with 10 bases sitting between them. CDR3 length: 15 amino acids. The CDR3 sequence is CASSQVGVGTGELFF. CDR3 DNA: TGTGCCAGCAGCCAAGTAGGGGTAGGCACCGGGGAGCTGTTTTTT.

As regards this clone: Other DNA sequences in this sample translate to the same CDR3. CDR3 nucleotides: TGTGCCAGCAGCCAAGATCCGGGGGGAGGGGAGACCCAGTACTTC. Its translation is CASSQDPGGGETQYF. The gene calls are TRBV3-1 (or the pseudogene TRBV3-2) and TRBJ2-5; 7 bases agree with TRBD2. This CDR3 spans 15 amino acids. The V gene end was trimmed by 0 bases and the J gene end by 5 bases; junction bases not matched to a gene: 6. CDR1 and CDR2 (germline): LGHDT, YNNKEL (reference sequence).

V and J are TRBV29-1 and TRBJ2-3; 15 bases match TRBD2. In germline, CDR1 is SQVTM, CDR2 ANQGSEA. V trimming: 6 bases; J trimming: 0 bases; junction bases outside the gene matches: 1. This CDR3 region has 15 residues. CDR3: CSVGLAGGSTDTQYF. CDR3 coding DNA: TGCAGCGTGGGACTAGCGGGGGGAAGCACAGATACGCAGTATTTT.

The genes are TRBV4-1 and TRBJ2-7; TRBD2 agrees at 9 bases. Germline V CDR1 and CDR2: MGHRA, YSYEKL. CDR3 size: 17 residues. With V trimmed by 0 bases and J by 7 bases, 13 bases remained unmatched. CDR3 region: CASSQDSWVAGVREQYF. Written as DNA, the CDR3 is TGCGCCAGCAGCCAAGATAGTTGGGTAGCGGGAGTTCGGGAGCAGTACTTC.

The chain recombines TRBV28 with TRBJ1-2; no clear D gene. Germline V lookup: CDR1 MDHEN, CDR2 SYDVKM. The CDR3 is made up of 14 amino acids. The V and J ends lost 1 base and 7 bases respectively, with 13 bases between them. CDR3 sequence (DNA): TGTGCCAGCAGTTTATCTCAGCCTCGGGGTGGCTACACCTTC. This encodes CASSLSQPRGGYTF.

The chain carries TRBV29-1 and TRBJ1-2; D possibly corresponds to TRBD1 (5 bases). Trimming took 3 bases from V and 2 from J, leaving 10 bases between them. The CDR3 contains 13 residues. Germline CDR1 SQVTM, CDR2 ANQGSEA. CDR3 sequence: CSVDTGVNYGYTF. Written as DNA, the CDR3 is TGCAGCGTTGACACAGGTGTCAACTATGGCTACACCTTC. The complete variable domain, with remaining parts taken from reference TRBV29-1 and TRBJ1-2, reads SAVISQKPSRDICQRGTSLTIQCQVDSQVTMMFWYRQQPGQSLTLIATANQGSEATYESGFVIDKFPISRPNLTFSTLTVSNMSPEDSSIYLCSVDTGVNYGYTFGSGTRLTVV.

The rearrangement links TRBV9 to TRBJ1-3; possible D gene TRBD1, 6 bases. This CDR3 comprises 15 residues. The V end lost 4 bases, the J end lost 0 bases, and 11 bases lay between the germline ends. The germline V gene has CDR1 SGDLS and CDR2 YYNGEE. The CDR3 sequence: CASSPDSISGNTIYF. The CDR3 coding sequence is TGTGCCAGCAGCCCGGACAGTATCTCTGGAAACACCATATATTTT. Variable domain in full (rest from reference TRBV9 and TRBJ1-3): DSGVTQTPKHLITATGQRVTLRCSPRSGDLSVYWYQQSLDQGLQFLIQYYNGEERAKGNILERFSAQQFPDLHSELNLSSLELGDSALYFCASSPDSISGNTIYFGEGSWLTVV.

V is TRBV19 and J is TRBJ1-1, with 9 bases matching TRBD1. The germline V gene has CDR1 LNHDA and CDR2 SQIVND (reference sequence). Germline trimming cut 11 bases from V and 4 bases from J; bases unmatched to any gene: 8. The CDR3 is 13 amino acids. For the CDR3, the DNA is TGTGCCGGCTCCGGGACAGGGAGCACTGAAGCTTTCTTT. Amino acids: CAGSGTGSTEAFF.

This sequence joins TRBV2 and TRBJ2-1, with D possibly TRBD2 on 6 matching bases. The CDR3 has 11 residues. Germline assignment: CDR1 SNHLY and CDR2 FYNNEI. The CDR3 region is CADRDFNEQFF. CDR3 coding DNA: TGTGCGGACCGGGACTTCAATGAGCAGTTCTTC.

This clone was picked up a small number of times. This chain links TRBV7-9 with TRBJ1-2; D unclear. V shed 1 base and J shed 7 bases, with 13 bases lying between them. Per the germline V gene, CDR1 is SEHNR and CDR2 is FQNEAQ (reference sequence). There are 14 residues in the CDR3. Here the CDR3 reads CASSLGPGMGGYTF. CDR3 coding DNA: TGTGCCAGCAGCTTAGGACCGGGGATGGGTGGCTACACCTTC.

This clone has only a few counts. This sequence joins TRBV7-8 and TRBJ1-2; D unclear. With 5 bases removed from V and 2 bases from J, the gap between germline ends came to 15 bases. This CDR3 region has 15 residues. Germline values: CDR1 SGHVS, CDR2 FQNEAQ. In DNA form, the CDR3 reads TGTGCCAGCAGCCCCGCTCTCAGTGTCAACTATGGCTACACCTTC. Its protein is CASSPALSVNYGYTF. Drawing the rest from reference TRBV7-8 and TRBJ1-2, the complete variable domain is GAGVSQSPRYKVAKRGQDVALRCDPISGHVSLFWYQQALGQGPEFLTYFQNEAQLDKSGLPSDRFFAERPEGSVSTLKIQRTQQEDSAVYLCASSPALSVNYGYTFGSGTRLTVV.

This clone showed up just once. The chain joins TRBV5-8 to TRBJ2-7; D is perhaps TRBD2 (6 bases). Germline V gene sequence: CDR1 SGHTS, CDR2 YDEGEE. V was shortened by 4 bases and J by 2 bases, with 22 bases between the two germline ends. CDR3 length equals 17 residues. CDR3 in amino acids: CASSRFWGSSVTYEQYF. The CDR3 nucleotides are TGTGCCAGCAGCCGATTTTGGGGGTCTAGCGTTACCTACGAGCAGTACTTC.

This clone showed up just once. This sequence joins TRBV11-2 and TRBJ1-2; 10 bases fit TRBD1. From germline, CDR1 is SGHAT and CDR2 FQNNGV. CDR3 length: 15 residues. J lost 8 bases, V lost 5 bases, and 11 bases had no gene match. The CDR3 bases are TGTGCCAGCAGCGCGCGACAGGGGGCGCCAGGGGGCTACACCTTC. This translates into CASSARQGAPGGYTF. Filled out from reference TRBV11-2 and TRBJ1-2, the complete variable domain reads EAGVAQSPRYKIIEKRQSVAFWCNPISGHATLYWYQQILGQGPKLLIQFQNNGVVDDSQLPKDRFSAERLKGVDSTLKIQPAKLEDSAVYLCASSARQGAPGGYTFGSGTRLTVV.